These 6 T cell receptor beta chains originate from one sample sequenced in a study of blood T cell repertoires in COVID-19. Measured with immunoSEQ multiplex PCR; TCRdb has only the in-frame clones, and not every one. The sample comprises more than 65,000 clones, 75% to 80% of which are singletons, and around 47% rests with the top ten. Sequences were obtained from peripheral blood. Receptors were obtained from a human donor in a cohort sampled during active COVID-19.

The chain has TRBV23-1 and TRBJ2-7, with D possibly matching TRBD1 (6 bases). TRBV23-1 has ORF status, its function being uncertain. The CDR3 consists of 14 residues. Deletions cut 6 bases from V and 0 bases from J, with 12 bases between. DNA for the CDR3: TGCGCCAGCAGCCGCCGGGACACCTCCTACGAGCAGTACTTC. It specifies CASSRRDTSYEQYF.

This clone was seen a few times. V is TRBV5-1 and J is TRBJ2-3; D uncertain. Trimming took off 5 bases at V and 1 base at J, with 14 bases between the two ends. The CDR3 is 15 residues long. From germline, CDR1 is SGHRS and CDR2 YFSETQ. The CDR3 coding sequence is TGCGCCAGCAGTAGGAGAGGCCCCCGCACAGATACGCAGTATTTT. Its protein is CASSRRGPRTDTQYF.

The rearrangement joins TRBV5-6 to TRBJ2-7, with TRBD1 matching over 7 bases. Germline lookup yields CDR1 SGHDT and CDR2 YYEEEE. The CDR3 extends over 14 amino acids. Trimming cost V 4 bases and J 6 bases; bases outside gene matches: 10. CDR3 nucleotides: TGTGCCAGCAGCGCACCGGGACAGCCCCGCGAGCAGTACTTC. As protein: CASSAPGQPREQYF.

The table lists this clone with a count of one. V and J are TRBV10-3 and TRBJ1-5; D perhaps matches TRBD1 (6 bases). This CDR3 is built from 15 residues. Trimming removed 3 bases at V and 5 bases at J, with 14 bases between. CDR1 is ENHRY and CDR2 is SYGVKD in the germline V gene. Written as DNA, the CDR3 is TGTGCCATCAGTGATGCAGGGGTAATAGATCAGCCCCAGCATTTT. Protein: CAISDAGVIDQPQHF.

The chain carries TRBV5-1 and TRBJ2-7, with 9 bases lining up with TRBD1. J lost 6 bases, V lost 4 bases, and 8 bases had no gene match. CDR1 and CDR2 (germline): SGHRS, YFSETQ. The CDR3 consists of 14 residues. The CDR3 region has the DNA TGCGCCAGCAGCCTGGGACAGGGTGTCGCCGAGCAGTACTTC. Translated, it gives CASSLGQGVAEQYF. Looking up the rest from reference TRBV5-1 and TRBJ2-7 gives the full variable domain: KAGVTQTPRYLIKTRGQQVTLSCSPISGHRSVSWYQQTPGQGLQFLFEYFSETQRNKGNFPGRFSGRQFSNSRSEMNVSTLELGDSALYLCASSLGQGVAEQYFGPGTRLTVT.

CDR3 nucleotides: TGTGCCAGTAGTATCTTAGGAGGGCAGCCCCAGCATTTT. Protein product: CASSILGGQPQHF. The gene calls are TRBV19 and TRBJ1-5; D uncertain. The CDR3 has 13 amino acids. Trimming left V 3 bases short and J 7 bases short, with 10 bases between. Germline loops: CDR1 LNHDA, CDR2 SQIVND (reference sequence).